The following is a T cell receptor (beta chain) sequence with its context. The data are from a study of blood T cell repertoires in COVID-19. Study details: Cohort 3 recovered donors had two negative PCRs, clearance, or symptom resolution.

Trimming took 2 bases from V and 5 from J, leaving 16 bases between them. CDR1 is MNHEY, CDR2 SMNVEV, per germline (reference sequence). The CDR3 contains 16 residues. Per the original data handling: Amplification from reference gene primers served as the basis for estimated nucleated cell counts. Clones were sequenced by immunoSEQ multiplex PCR, and TCRdb holds only the in-frame ones, with some missing. D and trimming were read from the DNA, whereas the V and J calls and clone size are those reported in that table. The table has under 200,000 clones, around 87% seen once. The TCR sequence derives from a woman aged 35 to 49 in a cohort exposed to, infected with or recovered from COVID-19 (not recorded which). Source material: PBMCs or T cells enriched from blood (not recorded which). This chain connects TRBV27 to TRBJ2-1, with D tentatively TRBD2 (6 bases). CDR3 protein: CASSLGPGVVDNEQFF. CDR3 nucleotide sequence: TGTGCCAGCAGTTTAGGGCCGGGAGTAGTAGACAATGAGCAGTTCTTC.